The TCR beta chain described here comes from a study of vaccination and CD4 T cells after COVID-19. A remark on this clonotype: The antigen is not known.

The CDR3 runs 13 residues. Germline V gives CDR1 MNHEY, CDR2 SVGAGI. Trimming removed 4 bases from V and 7 bases from J, with 12 bases in between. The treatment was: roughly ten-day PBMC culture with coronavirus spike peptide pools or control peptides (ViraFEST assay). The Oncomine TCR Beta short-read assay sequenced DNA from cultured CD4+ T cells. TCRdb redid the calling of the PCR reads with MiXCR, one entry per CDR3 protein. The sample shows over 20,000 distinct CDR3 sequences, 55% to 70% of them seen only once. The chain combines TRBV6-5 with TRBJ2-3; D call uncertain. Sequencing was done on a sample of CD4+ T cells from blood, cultured in vitro. The receptor was derived from a human donor who had recovered from COVID-19. The CDR3 bases are TGTGCCAGCAGTTCCCAATCCCTTCATACGCAGTATTTT. Translation gives CASSSQSLHTQYF.